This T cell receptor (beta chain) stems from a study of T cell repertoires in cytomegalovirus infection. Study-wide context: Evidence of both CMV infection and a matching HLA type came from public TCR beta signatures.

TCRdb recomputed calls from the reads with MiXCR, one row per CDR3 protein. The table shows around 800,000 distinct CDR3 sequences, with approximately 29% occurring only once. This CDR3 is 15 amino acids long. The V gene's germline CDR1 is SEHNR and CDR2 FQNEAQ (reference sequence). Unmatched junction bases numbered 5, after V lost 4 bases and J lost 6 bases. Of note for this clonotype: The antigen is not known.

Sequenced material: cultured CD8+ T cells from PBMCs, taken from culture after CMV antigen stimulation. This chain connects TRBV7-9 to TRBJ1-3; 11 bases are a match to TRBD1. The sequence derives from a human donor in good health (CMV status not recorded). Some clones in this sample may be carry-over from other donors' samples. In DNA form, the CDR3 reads TGTGCCAGCAGCTGGCCGGACAGGGGGCTAAACACCATATATTTT. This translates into CASSWPDRGLNTIYF.